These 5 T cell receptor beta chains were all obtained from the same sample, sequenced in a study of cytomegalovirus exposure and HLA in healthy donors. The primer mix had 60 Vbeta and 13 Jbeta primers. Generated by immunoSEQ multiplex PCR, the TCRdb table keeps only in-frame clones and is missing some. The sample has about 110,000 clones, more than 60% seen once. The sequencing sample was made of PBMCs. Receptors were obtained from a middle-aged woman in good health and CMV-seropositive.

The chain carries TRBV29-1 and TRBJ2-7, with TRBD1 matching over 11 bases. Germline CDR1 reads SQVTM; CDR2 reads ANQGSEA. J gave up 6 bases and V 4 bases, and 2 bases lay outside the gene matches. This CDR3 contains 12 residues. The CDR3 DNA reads TGCAGCGTTGGGACAGGGGGCGTCGAGCAGTACTTC. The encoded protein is CSVGTGGVEQYF.

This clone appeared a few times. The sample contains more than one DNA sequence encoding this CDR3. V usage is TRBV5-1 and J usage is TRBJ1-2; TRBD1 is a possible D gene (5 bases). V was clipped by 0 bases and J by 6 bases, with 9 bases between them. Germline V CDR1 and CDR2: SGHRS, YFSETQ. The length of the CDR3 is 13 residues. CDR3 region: CASSLGQGHGYTF. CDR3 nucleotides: TGCGCCAGCAGCTTGGGGCAGGGCCATGGCTACACCTTC.

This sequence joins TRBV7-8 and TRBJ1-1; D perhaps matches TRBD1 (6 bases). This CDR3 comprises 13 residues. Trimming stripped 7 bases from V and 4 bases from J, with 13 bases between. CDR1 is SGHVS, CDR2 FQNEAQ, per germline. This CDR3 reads CASTKDRSTEAFF. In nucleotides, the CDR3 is TGTGCCAGCACTAAAGACAGGTCCACTGAAGCTTTCTTT.

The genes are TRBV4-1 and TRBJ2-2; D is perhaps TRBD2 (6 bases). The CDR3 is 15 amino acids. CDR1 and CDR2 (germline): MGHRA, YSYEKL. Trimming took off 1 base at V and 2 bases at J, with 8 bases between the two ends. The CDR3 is CASSQGRGNTGELFF. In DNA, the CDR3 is TGCGCCAGCAGCCAAGGGAGGGGAAACACCGGGGAGCTGTTTTTT.

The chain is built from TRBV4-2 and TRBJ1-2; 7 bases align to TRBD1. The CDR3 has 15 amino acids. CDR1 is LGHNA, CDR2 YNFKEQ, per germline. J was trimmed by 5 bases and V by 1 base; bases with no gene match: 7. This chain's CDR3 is CASSQVPAGGYGYTF. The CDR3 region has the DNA TGTGCCAGCAGCCAAGTCCCGGCAGGGGGTTATGGCTACACCTTC.